In this sample, the clone carrying this TCR beta chain turned up a few times. Its target is not known. The record originates from a study of CD8+CD57+ T cells in acquired aplastic anemia. General observations from the study: Patients and healthy controls showed no significant CD8+ Simpson's diversity difference.

For sequencing, patients were chosen who had shown expansion of CD8+CD57+ cells by flow cytometry. Genomic DNA acted as the template from which TCR beta VDJ combination and CDR3 sequence profiling were carried out. Using its own MiXCR run on the reads, TCRdb lists one record per CDR3 protein. Counted here are some 120,000 distinct CDR3 sequences, 55% to 70% occurring once; the ten biggest clones make up 25% to 30%. The CDR3 consists of 13 residues. The V and J ends lost 8 bases and 4 bases respectively, with 14 bases between them. Germline CDR1 SNHLY, CDR2 FYNNEI. The sample consisted of sorted CD4+, CD8+, or CD8+CD57+ T cells (not recorded which) from PBMCs. This TCR was sampled from a human donor with aplastic anemia. The chain recombines TRBV2 with TRBJ1-2, with a tentative D call TRBD1 (6 bases). This CDR3 is CASDVRGGYGYTF. The CDR3 nucleotides are TGTGCCAGCGATGTAAGGGGGGGCTATGGCTACACCTTC.